A selection of T cell receptor beta chains follows, all from one sample in a study of radiation and T cells in renal cell carcinoma. The protocol was immunoSEQ multiplex PCR, while the TCRdb copy is restricted to in-frame clones and leaves out a portion. Of around 130,000 clones listed, 81% are singletons. The source was blood, collected from a patient whose treatment included radiotherapy and nephrectomy. Receptors were obtained from a woman in her sixties with renal cell carcinoma. The CDR3 runs from the conserved cysteine through the conserved F or W. A D gene is named only where the DNA matches it firmly. Only part of the rows carry a size: once, few, many, or a class if the clone is expanded.

clone size	J gene	V gene	D gene	CDR3 protein	CDR3 DNA
-	TRBJ2-1	TRBV7-9	-	CASSLVLGPNEQFF	TGTGCCAGCAGCTTAGTGCTGGGGCCGAATGAGCAGTTCTTC
-	TRBJ2-7	TRBV20-1	-	CSAEASYEQYF	TGCAGTGCAGAAGCGTCCTACGAGCAGTACTTC
-	TRBJ1-1	TRBV11-3	-	CASSLEGNTEAFF	TGTGCCAGCAGCTTAGAGGGGAACACTGAAGCTTTCTTT
-	TRBJ1-1	TRBV7-2	-	CASSHEGRDTEAFF	TGTGCCAGCAGCCATGAGGGGAGAGACACTGAAGCTTTCTTT
-	TRBJ1-4	TRBV6-6	-	CATKTGEGPSTEKLFF	TGTGCCACGAAAACGGGAGAGGGGCCATCTACTGAAAAACTGTTTTTT
once	TRBJ1-2	TRBV7-2	TRBD1	CASNLAGQRYGYTF	TGTGCCAGCAACTTGGCGGGACAGAGATATGGCTACACCTTC
-	TRBJ1-2	TRBV28	-	CASSFIAYGYTF	TGTGCCAGCAGTTTTATAGCCTATGGCTACACCTTC
-	TRBJ2-7	TRBV28	TRBD1	CASSTGLGIYEQYF	TGTGCCAGTTCGACAGGGTTGGGGATCTACGAGCAGTACTTC
-	TRBJ1-1	TRBV29-1	-	CSVASTPNTEAFF	TGCAGCGTTGCGAGCACACCGAACACTGAAGCTTTCTTT
-	TRBJ1-4	TRBV9	TRBD1	CASSPPVGQGPTNEKLFF	TGTGCCAGCAGCCCCCCAGTCGGACAGGGACCAACTAATGAAAAACTGTTTTTT
-	TRBJ2-7	TRBV4-2	-	CASSQAGLYEQYF	TGTGCCAGCAGCCAAGCGGGGCTCTACGAGCAGTACTTC
-	TRBJ2-5	TRBV27	-	CASSFMRGLGREETQYF	TGTGCCAGCAGTTTTATGAGGGGCTTGGGGCGGGAAGAGACCCAGTACTTC
-	TRBJ2-7	TRBV4-2	-	CASSVHPYEQYF	TGTGCCAGCAGTGTACATCCCTACGAGCAGTACTTC
-	TRBJ1-3	TRBV6-6	-	CASTERSSGNTIYF	TGTGCCAGCACCGAGAGGTCTTCTGGAAACACCATATATTTT
-	TRBJ2-2	TRBV11-1	TRBD2	CASRRSGGLGTGELFF	TGTGCCAGCAGGCGTTCGGGGGGGCTGGGCACCGGGGAGCTGTTTTTT
-	TRBJ2-2	TRBV9	TRBD2	CASSLGTSDNTGELFF	TGTGCCAGCAGCCTGGGGACTAGCGATAACACCGGGGAGCTGTTTTTT
-	TRBJ2-3	TRBV7-9	-	CASSLITGVTDTQYF	TGTGCCAGCAGCTTAATAACTGGGGTCACAGATACGCAGTATTTT
-	TRBJ2-1	TRBV6-5	-	CASTAPVDNEQFF	TGTGCCAGCACCGCTCCGGTGGACAATGAGCAGTTCTTC
-	TRBJ1-6	TRBV9	-	CASSVEPTGRGALHF	TGTGCCAGCAGCGTAGAACCGACCGGGAGGGGGGCCCTCCACTTT
-	TRBJ2-1	TRBV6-5	TRBD1	CASRGTAYNEQFF	TGTGCCAGCAGAGGGACAGCATACAATGAGCAGTTCTTC
-	TRBJ2-5	TRBV4-1	-	CASSQARYQETQYF	TGCGCCAGCAGCCAAGCAAGGTACCAAGAGACCCAGTACTTC
-	TRBJ2-7	TRBV5-1	-	CASSLIDRTSYEQYF	TGCGCCAGCAGCTTGATCGACAGGACTTCCTACGAGCAGTACTTC
-	TRBJ1-5	TRBV19	TRBD1	CASSGQGNNQPQHF	TGTGCCAGTTCGGGACAGGGCAACAATCAGCCCCAGCATTTT